This T cell receptor (beta chain) is from a study of post-analysis software for immune sequencing data (dated by TCRdb to between 2014 and 2017). For the study in its entirety: Disease courses on record covered relapsing-remitting, secondary progressive and progressive-relapsing multiple sclerosis, though some patients had no subtype annotation. The patient repertoires were compared against more than 10 previously published healthy control repertoires obtained from donors aged 6 to 25 years. A subset of samples was prepared in parallel using single-end sample barcoding, then pooled and co-amplified after Illumina adapter ligation. The study at large found these results: Direct clustering with F measure revealed strong co-clustering of samples prepared in the same batch, which led to a batch-effect correction. The multiple sclerosis patient group was slightly younger than the control group. Significantly higher frequencies in patients than in controls were found for several TRBV segments, including TRBV5-6, TRBV5-1 and TRBV20-1. Normalized Chao1 diversity was significantly lower in multiple sclerosis patients than controls, suggesting substantial peripheral T-cell clonal expansion.

Details on this clonotype: Its antigen is unknown. No much larger clone exists at a distance of one base, and base qualities are not known.

Library prep was done by PCR. Sequenced on an Illumina HiSeq 2500. Unique molecular identifiers were incorporated into TCR beta cDNA libraries to reduce PCR and sequencing biases. Every 1 to 10 million input T cells yielded approximately 500,000 cDNA molecules, meaning each molecule approximated one T cell. The same protocol used for the earlier healthy control dataset was applied to prepare and sequence the patient libraries. Samples belonging to the same batch were prepared together, multiplexed and sequenced on a shared HiSeq lane. In the authors' own workflow: MIGEC was used to process the raw barcoded reads, and molecular identifier groups with only a single read were discarded before consensus assembly and CDR3 extraction. VDJtools was used for post-analysis of the clonotype tables, and diversity was normalized by down-sampling every dataset to the size of the smallest sample. In repertoire overlap clustering, CDR3 amino acid sequences, but not nucleotide sequences, were matched to correct batch-related cross-sample contamination. The public sequencing data were trimmed at Q25 with fastp and processed into clonotypes with MiXCR by TCRdb, which kept only in-frame beta chains. Records with the same CDR3 protein are collapsed into one entry carrying the most frequent genes and DNA. These V and J calls rely on TCRdb rather than the paper's analysis. The sample table contains hundreds of thousands of distinct CDR3 sequences; only one count was recorded for roughly 58% of them. The top ten clonotypes cover approximately 4.4% of the sample.

To demonstrate the VDJtools post-analysis software, the study profiled TCR beta repertoires from the peripheral blood of about a dozen young patients with multiple sclerosis. The multiple sclerosis patients were children and adolescents ranging in age from 6 to 15 years. The CDR1 and CDR2 encoded by the germline V gene (reference sequence) are SEHNR and FQNEAQ. Including cysteine and phenylalanine, the CDR3 has 13 amino acids. CDR3 DNA only is kept here, 39 bases in frame from base 1. Sample: blood. The sequence derives from a girl aged 10 to 17 with multiple sclerosis. The chain uses TRBV7-9 and TRBJ2-7; TRBD1 could be the D gene, as 6 bases match. The J call may be incorrect, as the DNA end agrees better with TRBJ2-5. The DNA sequence is as follows: TGTGCCAGCAGCTTGCCAGGGGTGGAGACCCAGTACTTC. The resulting protein is CASSLPGVETQYF.